This TCR beta chain was recorded in a study of Ad26.COV2.S vaccination and SARS-CoV-2 variants. Study-level background: The COV1001 Ad26.COV2.S trial arm included the donor.

Some clones are missing from TCRdb's copy, which holds only in-frame ones; the method was immunoSEQ multiplex PCR. Among over 400,000 clones listed, about 90% were seen once. Findings and limits, study-wide: Vaccine and placebo groups showed comparable non-spike TCR breadth. In TCR breadth and depth analyses, total T cell responses may have been underestimated.

As for treatment: 15 to 20 received Ad26.COV2.S at low or high dose, single or two shots; roughly five received placebo; per-sample allocation not given. The investigators took samples on day 63 after the first vaccine or placebo injection. A Boston donor was an adult aged 18-55 years. To note about this clone: Its antigen is not identified.

There are 14 residues in the CDR3. V was clipped by 10 bases and J by 0 bases, with 12 bases between them. Germline CDR1 MDHEN, CDR2 SYDVKM. The input for sequencing was peripheral blood, taken in a trial of Ad26.COV2.S vaccine versus placebo. This chain joins TRBV28 and TRBJ2-2; unclear D gene. The receptor was isolated from a person between 18 and 59 years old who received the Ad26.COV2.S COVID-19 vaccine or a placebo. Here the CDR3 DNA reads TGTGCCATCCACCCCAGGACGAACACCGGGGAGCTGTTTTTT. This translates into CAIHPRTNTGELFF.